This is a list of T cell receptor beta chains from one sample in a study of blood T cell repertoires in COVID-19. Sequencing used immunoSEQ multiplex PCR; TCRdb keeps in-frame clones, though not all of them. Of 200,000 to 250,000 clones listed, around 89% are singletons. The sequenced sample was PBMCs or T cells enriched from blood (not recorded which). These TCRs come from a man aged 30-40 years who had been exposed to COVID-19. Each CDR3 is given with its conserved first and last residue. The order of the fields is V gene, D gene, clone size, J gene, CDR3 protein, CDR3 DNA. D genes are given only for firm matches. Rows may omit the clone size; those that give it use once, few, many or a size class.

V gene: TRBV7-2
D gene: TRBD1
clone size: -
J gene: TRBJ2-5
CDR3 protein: CASSQAGGSVQETQYF
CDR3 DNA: TGTGCCAGCAGCCAGGCAGGGGGCTCGGTCCAAGAGACCCAGTACTTC

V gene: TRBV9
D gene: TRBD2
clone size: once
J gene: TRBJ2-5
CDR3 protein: CASSVATSGGSDQYF
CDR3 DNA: TGTGCCAGCAGCGTAGCAACTAGCGGGGGGTCGGACCAGTACTTC

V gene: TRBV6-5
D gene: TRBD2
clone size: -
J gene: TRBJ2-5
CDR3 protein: CASSYGLAGSSTQYF
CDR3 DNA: TGTGCCAGCAGTTACGGGTTAGCGGGTAGCTCGACCCAGTACTTC

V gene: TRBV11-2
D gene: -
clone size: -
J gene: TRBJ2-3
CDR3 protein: CASSPQRPPTDTQYF
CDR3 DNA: TGTGCCAGCAGCCCCCAGAGGCCCCCCACAGATACGCAGTATTTT

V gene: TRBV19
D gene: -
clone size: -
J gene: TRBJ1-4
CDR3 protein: CASSMVKGRHEKLFF
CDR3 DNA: TGTGCCAGTAGTATGGTGAAGGGGCGGCATGAAAAACTGTTTTTT

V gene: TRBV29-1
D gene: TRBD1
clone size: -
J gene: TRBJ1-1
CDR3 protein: CSVDGTGLNTEAFF
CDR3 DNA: TGCAGCGTTGATGGGACAGGGCTGAACACTGAAGCTTTCTTT

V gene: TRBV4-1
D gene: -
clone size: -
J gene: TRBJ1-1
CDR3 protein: CASSHSLRQYEAFF
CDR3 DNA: TGCGCCAGCAGCCATTCATTGAGACAGTACGAAGCTTTCTTT

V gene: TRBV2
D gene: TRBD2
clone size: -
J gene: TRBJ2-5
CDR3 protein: CASKWGSSGAETQYF
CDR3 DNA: TGTGCCAGCAAGTGGGGGTCTAGCGGGGCCGAGACCCAGTACTTC

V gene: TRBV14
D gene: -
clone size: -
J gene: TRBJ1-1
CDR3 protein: CASSPIGEGLNTEAFF
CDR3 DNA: TGTGCCAGCAGCCCCATAGGGGAGGGGCTGAACACTGAAGCTTTCTTT

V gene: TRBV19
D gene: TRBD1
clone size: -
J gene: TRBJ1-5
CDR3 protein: CASTTPNRQGLRNQPQHF
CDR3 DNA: TGTGCCAGTACCACGCCAAACAGACAGGGGCTCAGGAATCAGCCCCAGCATTTT

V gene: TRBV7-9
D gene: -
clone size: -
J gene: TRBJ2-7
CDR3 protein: CASSPVSYEQYF
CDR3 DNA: TGTGCCAGCAGCCCCGTATCCTACGAGCAGTACTTC

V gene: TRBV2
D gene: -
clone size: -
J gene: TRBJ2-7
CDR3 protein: CASSGGIGGDYEQYF
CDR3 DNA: TGTGCCAGCAGTGGGGGTATAGGGGGTGACTACGAGCAGTACTTC

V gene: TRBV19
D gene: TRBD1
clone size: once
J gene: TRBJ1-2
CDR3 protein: CASSIPGQRKNGYTF
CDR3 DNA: TGTGCCAGTAGTATCCCGGGACAGAGGAAGAACGGCTACACCTTC

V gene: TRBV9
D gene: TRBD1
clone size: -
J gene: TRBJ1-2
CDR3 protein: CASSRRLSGTGAGGYGYTF
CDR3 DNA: TGTGCCAGCAGTCGTAGGTTGAGTGGGACAGGGGCAGGAGGCTATGGCTACACCTTC

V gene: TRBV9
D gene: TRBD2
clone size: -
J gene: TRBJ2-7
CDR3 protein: CASSASSGGSYEQYF
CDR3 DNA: TGTGCCAGCAGCGCTTCTAGCGGGGGGTCCTACGAGCAGTACTTC

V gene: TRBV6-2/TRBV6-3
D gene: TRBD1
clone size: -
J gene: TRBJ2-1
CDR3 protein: CASSTTGIKYNEQFF
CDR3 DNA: TGTGCCAGCAGCACGACAGGGATCAAGTACAATGAGCAGTTCTTC

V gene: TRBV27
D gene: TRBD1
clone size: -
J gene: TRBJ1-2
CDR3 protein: CASSSTRGTGPGGGYTF
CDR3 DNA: TGTGCCAGCAGTTCCACCAGGGGGACAGGGCCGGGTGGTGGCTACACCTTC

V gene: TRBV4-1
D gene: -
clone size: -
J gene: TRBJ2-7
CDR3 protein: CASSQETADKSYEQYF
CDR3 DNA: TGCGCCAGCAGCCAAGAGACGGCGGACAAATCCTACGAGCAGTACTTC

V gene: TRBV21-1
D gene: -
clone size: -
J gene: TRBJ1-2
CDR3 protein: CASSYPGRNYGYTF
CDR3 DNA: TGTGCCAGCAGCTACCCCGGGAGAAACTATGGCTACACCTTC

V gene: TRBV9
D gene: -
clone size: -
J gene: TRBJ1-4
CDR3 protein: CASSVSRATNEKLFF
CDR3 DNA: TGTGCCAGCAGCGTGTCTCGGGCAACTAATGAAAAACTGTTTTTT

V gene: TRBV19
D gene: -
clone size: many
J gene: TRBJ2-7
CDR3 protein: CASSLVGAGYEQYF
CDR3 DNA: TGTGCCAGTTCTTTAGTGGGGGCTGGATACGAGCAGTACTTC

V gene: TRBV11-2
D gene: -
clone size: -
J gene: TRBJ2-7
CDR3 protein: CASSLEKPQRYRSYEQYF
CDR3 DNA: TGTGCCAGCAGCTTAGAAAAACCACAGCGGTACCGATCCTACGAGCAGTACTTC

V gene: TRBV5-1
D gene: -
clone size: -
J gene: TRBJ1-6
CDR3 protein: CASSLEGGNSPLHF
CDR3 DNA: TGCGCCAGCAGCTTAGAGGGTGGTAATTCACCCCTCCACTTT

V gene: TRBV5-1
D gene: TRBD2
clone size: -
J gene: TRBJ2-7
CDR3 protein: CASSSTGGSEQYF
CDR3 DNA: TGCGCCAGCAGCTCCACGGGGGGGTCCGAGCAGTACTTC

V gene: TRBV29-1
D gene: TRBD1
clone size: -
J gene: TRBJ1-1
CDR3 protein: CSVVVQGQVNTEAFF
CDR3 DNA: TGCAGCGTTGTTGTCCAGGGACAGGTGAACACTGAAGCTTTCTTT

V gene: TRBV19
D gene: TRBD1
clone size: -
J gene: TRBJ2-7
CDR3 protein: CASSTGQGSYEQYF
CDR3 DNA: TGTGCCAGTAGTACGGGACAGGGAAGTTACGAGCAGTACTTC

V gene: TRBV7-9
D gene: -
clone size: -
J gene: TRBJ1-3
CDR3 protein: CASSYLGGSGNTIYF
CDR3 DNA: TGTGCCAGCAGCTATTTGGGGGGATCTGGAAACACCATATATTTT

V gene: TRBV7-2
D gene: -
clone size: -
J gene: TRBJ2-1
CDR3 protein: CASSLDLQLMEQFF
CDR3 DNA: TGTGCCAGCAGCTTAGATTTACAGCTCATGGAGCAGTTCTTC

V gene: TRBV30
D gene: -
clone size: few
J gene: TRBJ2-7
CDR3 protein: CAIQEASSYEQYF
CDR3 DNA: TGTGCTATTCAGGAGGCTAGCTCCTACGAGCAGTACTTC

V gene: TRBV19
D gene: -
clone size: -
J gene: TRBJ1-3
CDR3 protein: CASNIGHGSGNTIYF
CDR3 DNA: TGTGCCAGTAACATAGGACATGGCTCTGGAAACACCATATATTTT

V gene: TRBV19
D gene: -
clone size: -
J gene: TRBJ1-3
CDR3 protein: CASSVQRIDGTSGNTIYF
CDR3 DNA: TGTGCCAGTAGCGTTCAGCGAATCGACGGAACCTCTGGAAACACCATATATTTT

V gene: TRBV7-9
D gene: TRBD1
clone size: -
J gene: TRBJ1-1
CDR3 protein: CASSFGNSGGAFF
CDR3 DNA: TGTGCCAGCAGCTTCGGGAATTCAGGGGGAGCTTTCTTT

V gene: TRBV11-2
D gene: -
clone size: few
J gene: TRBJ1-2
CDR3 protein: CASSPRLGAGAGNYGYTF
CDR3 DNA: TGTGCCAGCAGCCCCCGGTTAGGGGCAGGGGCCGGTAACTATGGCTACACCTTC

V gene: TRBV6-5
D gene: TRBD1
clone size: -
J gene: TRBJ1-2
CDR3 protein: CASRVGDRGRGYTF
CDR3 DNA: TGTGCCAGCAGGGTTGGTGACAGGGGCCGAGGCTACACCTTC

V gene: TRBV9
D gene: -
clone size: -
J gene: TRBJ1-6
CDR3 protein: CASSVESGGMSPLHF
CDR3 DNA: TGTGCCAGCAGCGTAGAATCGGGAGGGATGTCACCCCTCCACTTT

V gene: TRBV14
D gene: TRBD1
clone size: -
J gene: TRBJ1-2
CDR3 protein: CASSQVGQGYSYGYTF
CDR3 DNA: TGTGCCAGCAGCCAAGTGGGACAGGGGTATAGCTATGGCTACACCTTC

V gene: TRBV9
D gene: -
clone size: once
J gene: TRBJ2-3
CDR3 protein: CASSARGGDWATDTQYF
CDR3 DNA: TGTGCCAGCAGCGCTCGGGGTGGGGATTGGGCCACAGATACGCAGTATTTT

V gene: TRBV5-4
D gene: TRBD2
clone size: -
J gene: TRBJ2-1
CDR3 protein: CASSFQRGVDEQFF
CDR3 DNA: TGTGCCAGCAGCTTCCAGCGGGGAGTGGATGAGCAGTTCTTC

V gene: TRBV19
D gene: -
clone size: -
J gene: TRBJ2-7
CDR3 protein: CASSSGTGRYYEQYF
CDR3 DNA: TGTGCCAGTAGTAGCGGGACTGGTCGATACTACGAGCAGTACTTC

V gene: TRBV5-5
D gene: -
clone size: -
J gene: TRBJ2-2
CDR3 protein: CASSRGAGTGELFF
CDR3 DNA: TGTGCCAGTTCCCGGGGAGCGGGCACCGGGGAGCTGTTTTTT

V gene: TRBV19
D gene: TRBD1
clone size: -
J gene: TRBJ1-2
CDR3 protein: CASSTRTGDKRYGYTF
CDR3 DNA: TGTGCCAGTAGTACCCGGACAGGGGACAAGAGGTATGGCTACACCTTC

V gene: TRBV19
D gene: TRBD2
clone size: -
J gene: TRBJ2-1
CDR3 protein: CASSSGGDYNEQFF
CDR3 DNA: TGTGCCAGTAGTAGCGGGGGAGATTACAATGAGCAGTTCTTC

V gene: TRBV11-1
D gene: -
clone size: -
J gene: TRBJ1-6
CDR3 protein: CASSLVTGVDSPLHF
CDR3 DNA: TGTGCCAGCAGCTTAGTGACGGGAGTAGATTCACCCCTCCACTTT

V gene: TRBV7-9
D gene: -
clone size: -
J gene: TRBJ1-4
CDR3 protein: CASSQGHLRAGPNNEKLFF
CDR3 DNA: TGTGCCAGCAGCCAGGGCCACCTCCGGGCGGGGCCTAATAATGAAAAACTGTTTTTT

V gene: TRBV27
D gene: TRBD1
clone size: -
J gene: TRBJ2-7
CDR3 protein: CASSLLFGTGNSPTIYEQYF
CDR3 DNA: TGTGCCAGCAGTTTATTATTTGGGACAGGGAATTCGCCGACAATCTACGAGCAGTACTTC

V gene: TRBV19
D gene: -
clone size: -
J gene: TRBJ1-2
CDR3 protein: CASSYQVNFRLNGYTF
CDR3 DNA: TGTGCCAGTAGTTATCAGGTCAACTTTCGCCTAAATGGCTACACCTTC

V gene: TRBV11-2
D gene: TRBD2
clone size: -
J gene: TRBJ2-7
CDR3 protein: CASSSRLGGGKIYEQYF
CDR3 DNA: TGTGCCAGCAGCTCTAGACTGGGGGGGGGAAAAATCTACGAGCAGTACTTC

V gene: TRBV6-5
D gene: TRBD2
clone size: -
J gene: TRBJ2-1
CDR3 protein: CASSSGTSLGGEQFF
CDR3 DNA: TGTGCCAGCAGCTCCGGGACTAGCCTTGGGGGTGAGCAGTTCTTC

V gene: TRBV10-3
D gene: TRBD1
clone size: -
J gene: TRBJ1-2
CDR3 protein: CAISREGATGYTF
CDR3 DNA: TGTGCCATCAGCCGGGAGGGGGCGACTGGCTACACCTTC

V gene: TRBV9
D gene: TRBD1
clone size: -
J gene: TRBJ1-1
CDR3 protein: CASNLLGQGDTEAFF
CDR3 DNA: TGTGCCAGCAACCTTTTAGGACAGGGGGACACTGAAGCTTTCTTT

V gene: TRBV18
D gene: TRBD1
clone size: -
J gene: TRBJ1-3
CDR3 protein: CASSPPTVDRGYGNTIYF
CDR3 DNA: TGTGCCAGCTCACCTCCGACCGTGGACAGGGGGTATGGAAACACCATATATTTT

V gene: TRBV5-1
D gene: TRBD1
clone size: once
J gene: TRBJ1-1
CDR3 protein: CASSVTTGEDTEAFF
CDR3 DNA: TGCGCCAGCAGTGTCACGACAGGGGAAGACACTGAAGCTTTCTTT